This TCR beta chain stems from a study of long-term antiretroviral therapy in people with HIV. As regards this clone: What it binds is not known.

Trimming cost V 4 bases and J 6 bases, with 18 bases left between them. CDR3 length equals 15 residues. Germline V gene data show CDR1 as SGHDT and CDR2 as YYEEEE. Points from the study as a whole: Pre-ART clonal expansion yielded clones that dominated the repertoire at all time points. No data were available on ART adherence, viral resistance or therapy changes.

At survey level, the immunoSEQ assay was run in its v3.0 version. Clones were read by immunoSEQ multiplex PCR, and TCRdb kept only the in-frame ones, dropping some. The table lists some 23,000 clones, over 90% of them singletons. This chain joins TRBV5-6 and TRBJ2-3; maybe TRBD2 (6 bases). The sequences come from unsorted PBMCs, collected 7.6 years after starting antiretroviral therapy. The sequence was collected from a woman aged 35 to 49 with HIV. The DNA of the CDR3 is TGTGCCAGCAGCCACTCCGGGAGCTCCCCGGATACGCAGTATTTT. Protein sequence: CASSHSGSSPDTQYF.